The source of this T cell receptor beta chain is a study of T cell responses to AZD1222 COVID-19 vaccine. Regarding the study as a whole: The number of AZD1222 recipients seropositive at baseline was only 5 to 7.

This clone came up a few times. Its antigen is as yet unknown. Sequencing was performed with immunoSEQ multiplex PCR; in TCRdb, only in-frame clones are kept and a portion is missing. The profile covers 66,000 or so clones, with roughly 87% appearing a single time and 17% taken by the ten largest. This CDR3 is 12 amino acids long. J was trimmed by 8 bases and V by 8 bases; bases with no gene match: 8. Per germline, CDR1 SNHLY and CDR2 FYNNEI. Sequenced material: peripheral blood, taken on day 0 of AZD1222 vaccination. This TCR derives from an adult in good health. The rearrangement links TRBV2 to TRBJ2-7; 8 bases match TRBD1. The CDR3, as DNA: TGTGCCAGCTCACAGGGGGGCAAGAAGCAGTACTTC. It specifies CASSQGGKKQYF. The full variable domain, completed using reference TRBV2 and TRBJ2-7, is EPEVTQTPSHQVTQMGQEVILRCVPISNHLYFYWYRQILGQKVEFLVSFYNNEISEKSEIFDDQFSVERPDGSNFTLKIRSTKLEDSAMYFCASSQGGKKQYFGPGTRLTVT.